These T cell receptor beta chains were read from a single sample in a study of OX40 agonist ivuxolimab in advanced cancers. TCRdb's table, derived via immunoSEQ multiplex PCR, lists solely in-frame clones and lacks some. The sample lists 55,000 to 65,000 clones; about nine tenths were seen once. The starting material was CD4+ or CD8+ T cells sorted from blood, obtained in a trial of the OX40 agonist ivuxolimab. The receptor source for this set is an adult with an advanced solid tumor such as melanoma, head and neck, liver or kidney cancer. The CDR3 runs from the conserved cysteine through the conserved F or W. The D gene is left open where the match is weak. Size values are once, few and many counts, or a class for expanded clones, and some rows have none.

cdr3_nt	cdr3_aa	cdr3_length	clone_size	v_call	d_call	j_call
TGTGCCAGTAGTATCTCCTACAATGAGCAGTTCTTC	CASSISYNEQFF	12	NA	TRBV19	NA	TRBJ2-1
TGTGCCAGCAGTGACTCTGCAGGGGGGGAAACAGATACGCAGTATTTT	CASSDSAGGETDTQYF	16	NA	TRBV6-4	NA	TRBJ2-3
TGTGCCAGCCGTGGCCTGGAGACAGATACGCAGTATTTT	CASRGLETDTQYF	13	NA	TRBV28	NA	TRBJ2-3
TGTGCCATCAGAGAGGAGGGAAATCAGCCCCAGCATTTT	CAIREEGNQPQHF	13	NA	TRBV10-3	NA	TRBJ1-5
TGTGCCAGTAGTGCCGACAGGGAGAACACTGAAGCTTTCTTT	CASSADRENTEAFF	14	NA	TRBV19	TRBD1	TRBJ1-1
TGCGCCAGCAGCCAAGCCGATTCAACAGGGCTCACTCAGCCCCAGCATTTT	CASSQADSTGLTQPQHF	17	NA	TRBV4-1	NA	TRBJ1-5
TGCGCCAGCAGTCCCCCTGGGCTTCTGAGCCGGCAGCCCCAGCATTTT	CASSPPGLLSRQPQHF	16	NA	TRBV23-1	NA	TRBJ1-5
TGTGCCAGCATGGTTTTTACAAATCCTGAAGCTTTCTTT	CASMVFTNPEAFF	13	NA	TRBV2	NA	TRBJ1-1
TGTGCCAGCAGCCAAGAAGGCTGGAGCTCCTACAATGAGCAGTTCTTC	CASSQEGWSSYNEQFF	16	NA	TRBV14	NA	TRBJ2-1
TGTGCCTGGAGTGTAGGTGCGGAGCAGTTCTTC	CAWSVGAEQFF	11	NA	TRBV30	NA	TRBJ2-1
TGTGCCAGCAGTTTGGGACCCGGGGTACCCCTCCACTTT	CASSLGPGVPLHF	13	few	TRBV27	NA	TRBJ1-6
TGTGCCAGCAGCTCACGAGGACAGAAGGAGCAGTTCTTC	CASSSRGQKEQFF	13	NA	TRBV7-9	NA	TRBJ2-1
TGTGCCAGCAGCCCTGGGCCACCTACGTACAATGAGCAGTTCTTC	CASSPGPPTYNEQFF	15	once	TRBV28	NA	TRBJ2-1
TGTGCCAGCAGTGGAGAACACTACAATGAGCAGTTCTTC	CASSGEHYNEQFF	13	NA	TRBV5-6	NA	TRBJ2-1
TGTGCCAGCAGCTCCGGCCATGAGCAGTTCTTC	CASSSGHEQFF	11	NA	TRBV27	NA	TRBJ2-1
TGTGCCAGCAGTGGGGACAGCAGCACTGAAGCTTTCTTT	CASSGDSSTEAFF	13	NA	TRBV2	TRBD1	TRBJ1-1
TGTGCCAGCAGCGTAGATCTCCGGGACGGTGAAGCTTTCTTT	CASSVDLRDGEAFF	14	NA	TRBV9	NA	TRBJ1-1
TGCGCCAGCAGCCAAGATTCCACGACAGGGGGCTACGAGCAGTACTTC	CASSQDSTTGGYEQYF	16	NA	TRBV4-3	TRBD1	TRBJ2-7
TGTGCCAGCAGCTTAGCGGTCCAGTCCGGCTACACCTTC	CASSLAVQSGYTF	13	NA	TRBV7-9	NA	TRBJ1-2
TGTGCCAGCAGCCGCCCGCAGGCCAAAAATTCACCCCTCCACTTT	CASSRPQAKNSPLHF	15	once	TRBV6-6	NA	TRBJ1-6
TGTGCCTGGAGTGTAGATGCCAATCAGCCCCAGCATTTT	CAWSVDANQPQHF	13	NA	TRBV30	NA	TRBJ1-5
TGTGCCTCTGACAGGGAGTGGAACACCATATATTTT	CASDREWNTIYF	12	NA	TRBV30	TRBD1	TRBJ1-3
TGTGCCAGCAGTTTTACCGGGACAGGGAGCTCTGGAAACACCATATATTTT	CASSFTGTGSSGNTIYF	17	NA	TRBV28	TRBD1	TRBJ1-3
TGTGCCAGCAGCCCCAACAGGGTGACAATGAACACTGAAGCTTTCTTT	CASSPNRVTMNTEAFF	16	NA	TRBV7-9	NA	TRBJ1-1
TGTGCCAGCAGTTACCGGGACCGCACAGATACGCAGTATTTT	CASSYRDRTDTQYF	14	NA	TRBV6-5	NA	TRBJ2-3
TGCGCCAGCAGTGAGTGGGGGGGCACAGATACGCAGTATTTT	CASSEWGGTDTQYF	14	NA	TRBV10-2	NA	TRBJ2-3